Listed below are T cell receptor beta chains from one sample, sequenced in a study of OX40 agonist ivuxolimab in advanced cancers. Some clones are missing from TCRdb's copy, which holds only in-frame ones; the method was immunoSEQ multiplex PCR. The table lists tens of thousands of clones, 75% to 85% of them singletons. This specimen was CD4+ or CD8+ T cells sorted from blood, taken in a trial of the OX40 agonist ivuxolimab. These receptors all come from an adult with an advanced solid tumor such as melanoma, head and neck, liver or kidney cancer. The CDR3 runs from the conserved cysteine through the conserved F or W. The D gene is left open where the match is weak. The size entry is marked missing in some rows and otherwise reads once, few, many or a size class.

cdr3_length	clone_size	v_call	j_call	d_call	cdr3_aa	cdr3_nt
14	.	TRBV28	TRBJ1-4	.	CASSLGGTNEKLFF	TGTGCCAGCAGTTTGGGGGGAACTAATGAAAAACTGTTTTTT
15	.	TRBV5-1	TRBJ2-7	.	CASSLEDPHTYEQYF	TGCGCCAGCAGCTTGGAAGACCCCCATACCTACGAGCAGTACTTC
12	.	TRBV6-6	TRBJ1-1	.	CASSLHSTEAFF	TGTGCCAGCAGCCTACATAGCACTGAAGCTTTCTTT
13	.	TRBV30	TRBJ2-1	TRBD2	CAWGTSGSGEQFF	TGTGCCTGGGGGACTAGCGGGAGTGGGGAGCAGTTCTTC
11	once	TRBV7-2	TRBJ2-7	.	CASSSHNEQYF	TGTGCCAGCAGCTCTCACAACGAGCAGTACTTC
13	.	TRBV18	TRBJ1-4	.	CASSLDRREKLFF	TGTGCCAGCTCACTTGACAGGAGGGAAAAACTGTTTTTT
14	once	TRBV28	TRBJ1-5	.	CASSFIRGGQPQHF	TGTGCCAGCAGTTTCATAAGGGGTGGTCAGCCCCAGCATTTT
12	.	TRBV16	TRBJ2-7	TRBD2	CASSLPGLAEHF	TGTGCCAGCAGCCTTCCGGGACTAGCGGAACACTTC
17	.	TRBV11-2	TRBJ2-1	.	CASSSRFQTTGIVREFF	TGTGCCAGCAGCTCTAGATTTCAGACAACAGGGATCGTGAGGGAGTTCTTC
16	.	TRBV5-1	TRBJ1-4	.	CDRRVVTGHHNEKLFF	TGCGACAGACGGGTAGTGACAGGACATCACAATGAAAAACTGTTTTTT
12	.	TRBV29-1	TRBJ2-7	.	CSVRLTDYEQYF	TGCAGCGTGCGACTGACGGACTACGAGCAGTACTTC
14	few	TRBV2	TRBJ1-2	.	CASSVHSSDYGYTF	TGTGCCAGCAGTGTACACAGCAGCGACTATGGCTACACCTTC
13	.	TRBV7-9	TRBJ2-5	.	CASSLTVQETQYF	TGTGCCAGCAGCTTGACAGTACAAGAGACCCAGTACTTC
17	.	TRBV7-8	TRBJ2-3	TRBD2	CASSLDRLAGGRDTQYF	TGTGCCAGCAGCTTAGATAGGCTAGCGGGGGGTCGGGATACGCAGTATTTT
13	.	TRBV30	TRBJ1-2	.	CAWSTTRLYGYTF	TGTGCCTGGAGTACAACTAGACTCTATGGCTACACCTTC
17	.	TRBV7-2	TRBJ2-3	TRBD2	CASSLLGASGRGNTQYF	TGTGCCAGCAGCTTATTGGGGGCTAGCGGGAGAGGAAATACGCAGTATTTT
13	.	TRBV7-2	TRBJ2-5	.	CASSFERQETQYF	TGTGCCAGCAGCTTTGAGAGACAAGAGACCCAGTACTTC
15	.	TRBV4-1	TRBJ1-2	.	CASSQDGRAVYGYTF	TGCGCCAGCAGCCAAGACGGCAGGGCGGTCTATGGCTACACCTTC
16	.	TRBV5-1	TRBJ2-2	.	CASNHGHRDTPGELFF	TGCGCCAGCAACCACGGACACAGGGATACCCCCGGGGAGCTGTTTTTT
16	.	TRBV6-6	TRBJ1-3	TRBD1	CASSYRTGRGRNTIYF	TGTGCCAGCAGTTACCGGACAGGGAGGGGCAGAAACACCATATATTTT
13	.	TRBV29-1	TRBJ2-2	.	CSGGAANTGELFF	TGCAGCGGGGGCGCTGCGAACACCGGGGAGCTGTTTTTT
16	.	TRBV5-6	TRBJ1-2	.	CASSLDKMQGRGGYTF	TGTGCCAGCAGCTTGGATAAGATGCAGGGGAGGGGAGGCTACACCTTC
13	.	TRBV7-2	TRBJ1-1	TRBD1	CASGRQGNTEAFF	TGTGCCAGCGGCCGACAGGGTAACACTGAAGCTTTCTTT
14	few	TRBV6-5	TRBJ2-3	TRBD1	CASTRQGTIDTQYF	TGTGCCAGCACCAGACAGGGGACAATAGATACGCAGTATTTT
16	.	TRBV28	TRBJ2-7	.	CASSLYSALNSYEQYF	TGTGCCAGCAGTTTATATTCGGCACTTAACTCCTACGAGCAGTACTTC
14	.	TRBV5-8	TRBJ1-3	.	CASSLQGTGNTIYF	TGTGCCAGCAGCTTACAGGGAACTGGAAACACCATATATTTT
16	.	TRBV7-9	TRBJ2-7	.	CASSLAGPEAPVPRYF	TGTGCCAGCAGCTTAGCTGGCCCAGAGGCGCCGGTTCCCCGGTACTTC
12	.	TRBV5-1	TRBJ2-5	.	CASSLNQETQYF	TGCGCCAGCAGCTTGAATCAAGAGACCCAGTACTTC
14	.	TRBV6-4	TRBJ2-3	.	CASSDMGNTDTQYF	TGTGCCAGCAGTGACATGGGTAACACAGATACGCAGTATTTT
17	once	TRBV27	TRBJ2-1	TRBD2	CASSFLPTSGGAHEQFF	TGTGCCAGCAGTTTCCTCCCAACTAGCGGGGGGGCCCATGAGCAGTTCTTC
15	.	TRBV7-9	TRBJ2-3	.	CASSSTTGEMGTQYF	TGTGCCAGCAGCTCTACTACTGGGGAGATGGGTACGCAGTATTTT
14	.	TRBV18	TRBJ2-1	.	CASSPPGGPNEQFF	TGTGCCAGCTCACCCCCGGGGGGCCCCAATGAGCAGTTCTTC
14	once	TRBV6-5	TRBJ1-5	TRBD1	CASRDRGLLGPQHF	TGTGCCAGCCGGGACAGGGGCCTTCTTGGGCCCCAGCATTTT
14	.	TRBV28	TRBJ1-3	.	CASQAGPSGNTIYF	TGTGCCAGCCAGGCGGGGCCCTCTGGAAACACCATATATTTT
14	.	TRBV27	TRBJ2-6	.	CASTRVAGANVLTF	TGTGCCAGCACCAGGGTTGCTGGGGCCAACGTCCTGACTTTC
13	.	TRBV5-1	TRBJ1-2	TRBD1	CASSSGQAGGYTF	TGCGCCAGCAGCTCCGGACAGGCCGGCGGCTACACCTTC
11	few	TRBV28	TRBJ2-7	.	CASSTFYEQYF	TGTGCCAGCAGCACCTTCTACGAGCAGTACTTC
13	.	TRBV18	TRBJ1-1	.	CASSPPMNTEAFF	TGTGCCAGCTCACCACCAATGAACACTGAAGCTTTCTTT
14	few	TRBV11-2	TRBJ2-5	TRBD2	CASSFAGGGETQYF	TGTGCCAGCAGCTTCGCGGGAGGAGGAGAGACCCAGTACTTC
16	few	TRBV19	TRBJ2-5	TRBD2	CASSRTSGGIQETQYF	TGTGCCAGTAGCCGAACTAGCGGGGGCATTCAAGAGACCCAGTACTTC
17	few	TRBV7-9	TRBJ1-5	.	CASSYQGIRGLNQPQHF	TGTGCCAGCAGTTACCAGGGGATTCGGGGACTCAATCAGCCCCAGCATTTT